This T cell receptor (beta chain) was observed in a study of CD8+CD57+ T cells in acquired aplastic anemia. General observations from the study: The CD8+ Simpson's diversity of patients and controls was not significantly different.

Previously, flow cytometry had revealed CD8+CD57+ cell expansion in the patients chosen for sequencing. There are many counts of this clonotype. Antigen: not known. Genomic DNA was employed as the template in profiling TCR beta VDJ and CDR3. TCRdb fed the reads into MiXCR, producing one record per CDR3 protein. The data hold approximately 220,000 distinct CDR3 sequences, with roughly 45% observed a single time. From germline, CDR1 is LNHDA and CDR2 SQIVND (reference sequence). Trimming took 5 bases from V and 2 from J, leaving 9 bases between them. The CDR3 loop spans 13 amino acids. Sample: sorted CD4+, CD8+, or CD8+CD57+ T cells (not recorded which) from PBMCs. This sequence originates from a human donor with aplastic anemia. V is TRBV19 and J is TRBJ1-1; D not resolved. The CDR3 is CASSPRSNTEAFF. In nucleotides, the CDR3 is TGTGCCAGTAGTCCCCGCAGTAACACTGAAGCTTTCTTT.